Listed below are T cell receptor beta chains from one sample, sequenced in a study of T cell responses to AZD1222 COVID-19 vaccine. The data were produced by immunoSEQ multiplex PCR, yet TCRdb's version contains in-frame clones alone and is incomplete. Among roughly 96,000 clones listed, 85% to 90% were seen once. The specimen was peripheral blood, collected on day 0 of AZD1222 vaccination. These receptors were taken from an adult in good health. CDR3s include the opening cysteine and the closing phenylalanine or tryptophan. The D gene is left open where the match is weak. Clone size is not always given. Where it is, it says once, few, many or a class for expanded clones.

>-|TRBJ2-5|-|TRBV5-1
TGCGCCAGCACCCTAGGAGGAGGGAAGGAGGAGACCCAGTACTTC
CASTLGGGKEETQYF
>-|TRBJ2-7|TRBD1|TRBV6-1
TGTGCCAGCAGTGAGAGTCGGGACAGGGGGGTAAAGCAGTACTTC
CASSESRDRGVKQYF
>-|TRBJ2-7|TRBD2|TRBV7-2
TGTGCCAGCAGCATAACCGGGACTAGCTTTAACTACGAGCAGTACTTC
CASSITGTSFNYEQYF
>-|TRBJ1-1|TRBD1|TRBV5-4
TGTGCCAGCAGCTTCCTCAGGGGGCCAGCGAACACTGAAGCTTTCTTT
CASSFLRGPANTEAFF
>-|TRBJ1-5|-|TRBV19
TGTGCCAGTAGTATATCTTTGCAGGCTTTTCAGCCCCAGCATTTT
CASSISLQAFQPQHF
>-|TRBJ1-5|-|TRBV5-6
TGTGCCAGCAGCTTGGGTCGGACCCAGCCCCAGCATTTT
CASSLGRTQPQHF
>once|TRBJ1-1|-|TRBV4-2
TGTGCCAGCAGCCAACCCACGGGGAACACTGAAGCTTTCTTT
CASSQPTGNTEAFF
>-|TRBJ1-5|-|TRBV6-1
TGTGCCAGCAGTGGAGCAGGGAGCAATCAGCCCCAGCATTTT
CASSGAGSNQPQHF
>-|TRBJ1-5|-|TRBV7-8
TGTGCCAGCAGCTTAGACAGCGCTTATAGCAATCAGCCCCAGCATTTT
CASSLDSAYSNQPQHF
>-|TRBJ1-6|TRBD1|TRBV18
TGTGCCAGCTCACCACAGCGGACAGGGGGGGATTCACCCCTCCACTTT
CASSPQRTGGDSPLHF
>-|TRBJ1-3|-|TRBV15
TGTGCCACCAGCATTGGCCCTTACTCTGGAAACACCATATATTTT
CATSIGPYSGNTIYF
>-|TRBJ1-2|-|TRBV28
TGTGCCAGCAGAAGGGGCTCTGGCGGCTACACCTTC
CASRRGSGGYTF
>-|TRBJ2-7|TRBD1|TRBV7-9
TGTGCCAGCAGCTTAGCAGGGGGCGAATACGAGCAGTACTTC
CASSLAGGEYEQYF
>-|TRBJ1-1|TRBD1|TRBV7-9
TGTGCCAGCAGCTTAGCCCAGGGACAGGCGAACACTGAAGCTTTCTTT
CASSLAQGQANTEAFF
>-|TRBJ1-1|-|TRBV27
TGTGCCAGCAGTCGATATCCCCTAACAGGGGAAGCTTTCTTT
CASSRYPLTGEAFF
>once|TRBJ1-5|-|TRBV28
TGTGCCAGCAGTTTACAGGAGCAGCCCCAGCATTTT
CASSLQEQPQHF
>-|TRBJ2-1|TRBD2|TRBV14
TGTGCCAGCAGCCTATCCCGGGACAGGGAGAGACTAGCGGGAAAGGACAATGAGCAGTTCTTC
CASSLSRDRERLAGKDNEQFF
>-|TRBJ1-6|-|TRBV28
TGTGCCAGCAGTTTATTACCAGGGGAGTTTAGTTCACCCCTCCACTTT
CASSLLPGEFSSPLHF
>-|TRBJ1-2|TRBD1|TRBV24-1
TGTGCCACGCGGACAGGGGCGGGTGGCTACACCTTC
CATRTGAGGYTF
>-|TRBJ2-3|-|TRBV28
TGTGCCAGCAGTCAGGGCGCTGGGCGCACAGATACGCAGTATTTT
CASSQGAGRTDTQYF
>-|TRBJ1-3|-|TRBV4-1
TGCGCCAGCAGCCAAGTGCAAGTTGGAAACACCATATATTTT
CASSQVQVGNTIYF
>-|TRBJ2-1|-|TRBV7-3
TGTGCCAGTGGACATCCAACCTACAATGAGCAGTTCTTC
CASGHPTYNEQFF
>-|TRBJ2-3|-|TRBV2
TGTGCCAGCAGCAGGGGGACTAGCACAGATACGCAGTATTTT
CASSRGTSTDTQYF
>few|TRBJ2-7|-|TRBV28
TGTGCCAGTTCTCATTTGGGACAAATTAAGGACGAGCAGTACTTC
CASSHLGQIKDEQYF
>-|TRBJ1-5|TRBD1|TRBV7-9
TGTGCCAGCAGCTTAGGGGGACAGGGTGGCAATCAGCCCCAGCATTTT
CASSLGGQGGNQPQHF
>once|TRBJ2-4|-|TRBV14
TGTGCCAGCAGCCAAGATGTGGGGGGAGAAAACATTCAGTACTTC
CASSQDVGGENIQYF
>once|TRBJ1-5|-|TRBV12-3/TRBV12-4
TGTGCCAGCAGTTTTAAAGAGCAACAGCCCCAGCATTTT
CASSFKEQQPQHF